The text below deals with one T cell receptor beta chain. The antigen this receptor binds is unknown. No quality values exist for individual bases; no much larger clone is one base distant. This entry belongs to a study of T cells in Graves' hyperthyroidism and ophthalmopathy (dated by TCRdb to the late 2010s). About the full investigation: Peripheral blood samples were taken at the time of initial diagnosis, prior to any treatment. To identify TCR V-J signatures that set the groups apart, the researchers used a discovery cohort of about a hundred patients, made up of around 42 with Graves' ophthalmopathy and around 58 with stable Graves' hyperthyroidism. Prospective prediction of ophthalmopathy was tested in an independent validation cohort consisting of 18 to 20 hyperthyroidism patients and more than 15 patients who later progressed to ophthalmopathy. For training and testing, the 100 or so patients in the discovery cohort were randomly divided in a 7:3 ratio. In over five Graves' hyperthyroidism patients, the study also compared T-cell repertoires from thyroid tissue with T-cell repertoires from blood. After blood sampling, hyperthyroidism patients were treated with methimazole at a starting dose of 30 mg daily, and ophthalmopathy patients were treated with high-dose intravenous methylprednisolone. According to the paper, TCR Vbeta CDR3 sequencing was carried out on 135 peripheral blood samples, which came from 40 to 45 ophthalmopathy, 70 to 80 hyperthyroidism and 17 progressor patients.

Graves' hyperthyroidism was defined as stable when no progression to ophthalmopathy occurred over 18 months of follow-up. The hyperthyroidism patients were between 18 and 65 years old and newly diagnosed, with a disease duration of less than 2 months. The study excluded patients with uncontrolled infections, other autoimmune diseases, pregnancy or lactation. Clinical symptoms, serum thyroxine and TRAb, thyroid ultrasound, and orbital computed tomography formed the basis for the diagnoses. PBMCs were isolated from more than 9 ml of fresh peripheral blood by Ficoll-Paque density gradient centrifugation. Trizol reagent was used to extract total RNA, and RNA quality was then checked on an Agilent 2100 Bioanalyzer. The TCR beta CDR3 regions were amplified from RNA transcripts. The TCR CDR3 was subjected to a first round of RT-PCR using the HTBI primer set and the Qiagen OneStep RT-PCR kit. A second multiplex PCR round built the libraries, followed by size selection and purification. Libraries were sequenced paired-end with 100 bp reads on an Illumina HiSeq2000. As for the authors' bioinformatics: SOAPnuke was used to process the raw data, removing reads that contained adapters or uncalled bases, had a mean Phred below 15, or lacked an exact match to the constant primer or identifier. COPE v1.2.5 was used to merge the high-quality paired reads, and each unique nucleotide sequence was defined as a clonotype. Clonotypes were aligned to IMGT TRBV, TRBD and TRBJ reference segments using MiTCR v1.1. The analysis included only V-J combinations with a frequency above 0.0001, which together covered over 98% of the repertoires. The TCS score was defined as F50 (clonal expansion) divided by E x V (chaos), with BLOSUM62-based TCRdist calculated between CDR3 peptides within each V-J. Welch's t-statistics and random forest reduced roughly 540 V-J features to 13, which were used in a naive Bayes classifier (R e1071). Thyroid-blood repertoire similarity was quantified with the Morisita-Horn index. TCRdb itself trimmed the public reads at Q25 with fastp, ran MiXCR and retained productive beta chains. Entries are consolidated by CDR3 protein sequence, retaining the most common genes and DNA. The authors' filters were not applied to this entry. Present in this sample are some 800,000 distinct CDR3 sequences, around 39% of which were seen just once. The top ten constitute more than 7% of the sample.

The trim is 9 bases for V and 0 bases for J, with a gap of 9 bases between the germline ends. The germline V gene encodes CDR1 MNHNY and CDR2 SVGAGI (reference sequence). Taken from cysteine to phenylalanine, the CDR3 has 13 residues. Here the CDR3 DNA is all that survives: 39 bases in frame from base 1. General findings and caveats noted by the study authors: Most expanded thyroid clonotypes (frequency above 0.001) were also detected in blood, suggesting blood repertoires may reflect thyroid immune responses. Sample size was not statistically predetermined, and investigators were not blinded to group allocation. In validation, the model predicted progression to ophthalmopathy a median of around six months before onset, with 70% to 71% sensitivity and 72.22% specificity. A model built on a 13 V-J signature distinguished ophthalmopathy from stable hyperthyroidism, reaching 85% to 90% sensitivity and about 81% specificity in cross-validation and 80%/75% in testing.

Sequences were obtained from blood. The rearranged segments are TRBV6-6 and TRBJ1-3, and the D gene may be TRBD1, 5 bases matching. The sequence was collected from a man between 18 and 35 years old with Graves' hyperthyroidism. This receptor carries the CDR3 CASGTVSGNTIYF. The DNA is as follows: TGTGCCAGTGGGACGGTCTCTGGAAACACCATATATTTT.